The 10 T cell receptor beta chains given below trace back to one sample, sequenced in a study of blood T cell repertoires in COVID-19. The table came from immunoSEQ multiplex PCR; TCRdb's copy has only in-frame clones and leaves some out. The table records approximately 200,000 clones, 87% of them present only once. The sequencing sample was made of PBMCs or T cells enriched from blood (not recorded which). These receptor sequences come from a young man in a cohort exposed to, infected with or recovered from COVID-19 (not recorded which).

This clone occurred many times. The chain couples TRBV11-2 to TRBJ2-7; D might be TRBD2 (6 bases). V dropped 5 bases and J dropped 6 bases, with 14 bases sitting between them. The CDR3 is 13 amino acids. The V gene's germline CDR1 is SGHAT and CDR2 FQNNGV. The CDR3 DNA follows: TGTGCCAGCAGCGACGTACTAGCCGCCGAGCAGTACTTC. This gives the protein CASSDVLAAEQYF.

This clone has a single count. V gene TRBV10-1 combines with J gene TRBJ2-1; 7 bases map to TRBD2. This CDR3 is 15 amino acids long. Germline loops: CDR1 WNHNN, CDR2 SYGVQD (reference sequence). Germline trimming cut 5 bases from V and 2 bases from J; bases unmatched to any gene: 6. This chain's CDR3 is CASSPGGLAYNEQFF. CDR3 nucleotides: TGCGCCAGCAGTCCTGGAGGACTAGCCTACAATGAGCAGTTCTTC.

The V call is TRBV29-1, the J call TRBJ1-5; 10 nucleotides agree with TRBD1. The CDR3 extends over 14 amino acids. Trimming took 4 bases from V and 2 from J; bases not matched to a gene: 2. Looked up from germline, CDR1 is SQVTM and CDR2 is ANQGSEA. This chain's CDR3 is CSVADRGGNQPQHF. Here the CDR3 DNA reads TGCAGCGTTGCGGACAGGGGGGGCAATCAGCCCCAGCATTTT.

A single count supports this clone. The CDR3 loop is CASSLVTYQETQYF. The DNA for the CDR3 is TGTGCCAGCAGCTTGGTAACCTATCAAGAGACCCAGTACTTC. The J gene is TRBJ2-5, the V gene TRBV5-4; D gene uncertain. Germline V gene lookup returns CDR1 SGHNT and CDR2 YYREEE (reference sequence). The V end was cut by 0 bases, the J end by 2 bases, with 8 bases between. The CDR3 consists of 14 residues.

This clone was seen only once. This chain connects TRBV3-1 (or the pseudogene TRBV3-2) to TRBJ1-1; weak D call: TRBD1 (5 bases). V shed 6 bases and J shed 3 bases, with 20 bases lying between them. Germline V lookup: CDR1 LGHDT, CDR2 YNNKEL (reference sequence). The CDR3 consists of 16 residues. The CDR3 region is CASSHTTGRRDTEAFF. The CDR3 bases are TGTGCCAGCAGTCACACTACAGGTCGTAGGGACACTGAAGCTTTCTTT.

J is TRBJ1-4 and V is TRBV11-1; D call uncertain. This CDR3 contains 13 residues. Per germline, CDR1 SGHAT and CDR2 FQDESV (reference sequence). The V gene lost 4 bases and the J gene lost 5 bases, with 8 bases spanning the gap. CDR3 sequence reads: CASSSQKNEKLFF. The CDR3 DNA follows: TGTGCCAGCAGCTCCCAAAAAAATGAAAAACTGTTTTTT. Full variable domain (remainder filled in from reference TRBV11-1 and TRBJ1-4): EAEVAQSPRYKITEKSQAVAFWCDPISGHATLYWYRQILGQGPELLVQFQDESVVDDSQLPKDRFSAERLKGVDSTLKIQPAELGDSAMYLCASSSQKNEKLFFGSGTQLSVL.

The chain links TRBV5-5 to TRBJ1-2, with unresolved D. This CDR3 has 13 amino acids. Germline CDR1 reads SGHKS; CDR2 reads YYEKEE (reference sequence). V was shortened by 0 bases and J by 6 bases, with 9 bases between the two germline ends. This CDR3 reads CASSLGVVHGYTF. DNA for the CDR3: TGTGCCAGCAGCTTGGGAGTAGTTCATGGCTACACCTTC.

This clone turned up a few times. The chain carries TRBV7-6 and TRBJ2-7, with a weak D call TRBD1 (6 bases). Per germline, CDR1 SGHVS and CDR2 FNYEAQ. The CDR3 totals 14 residues. Trimming shortened V by 2 bases and J by 5 bases, and 13 bases separated the two germline ends. In nucleotides, the CDR3 is TGTGCCAGCAGCTTACTACAGGGTACCCACGAGCAGTACTTC. It encodes CASSLLQGTHEQYF. Complete variable domain (other parts from reference TRBV7-6 and TRBJ2-7): GAGVSQSPRYKVTKRGQDVALRCDPISGHVSLYWYRQALGQGPEFLTYFNYEAQQDKSGLPNDRFSAERPEGSISTLTIQRTEQRDSAMYRCASSLLQGTHEQYFGPGTRLTVT.

The CDR3, as DNA: TGTGCCAGCAGTTACTCGGCTAGCGGGGCAGATACGCAGTATTTT. The encoded protein is CASSYSASGADTQYF. This chain connects TRBV6-6 to TRBJ2-3; 9 nucleotides line up with TRBD2. Germline trimming cut 0 bases from V and 4 bases from J; bases unmatched to any gene: 2. Germline-derived CDR1 and CDR2 are MNHNY and SVGAGI (reference sequence). The CDR3 has 15 amino acids.

This clone was picked up one time. V gene TRBV6-5 combines with J gene TRBJ2-1; 9 nucleotides align to TRBD2. Germline V CDR1 and CDR2: MNHEY, SVGAGI. The CDR3 contains 15 residues. After removal of 6 bases from V and 5 bases from J, the junction contained 8 bases not matched to a gene. For the CDR3, the DNA is TGTGCCAGCAGGATAGCGGGAGAATCTAACAATGAGCAGTTCTTC. Translated: CASRIAGESNNEQFF.